This T cell receptor (beta chain) was identified during a study of Ad26.COV2.S vaccination and SARS-CoV-2 variants. Assay used: immunoSEQ multiplex PCR; TCRdb lists only in-frame clones, some missing. The table lists approximately 400,000 clones, 92% of them singletons. Study-wide points: Similar non-spike TCR breadth was observed in recipients of vaccine and of placebo. Considerable breadth of spike-specific CD8+ and CD4+ T cell responses has reportedly been documented following vaccination.

This clone was counted a single time. The target antigen is unknown. The length of the CDR3 is 15 residues. Germline V gene sequence: CDR1 SGHRS, CDR2 YFSETQ. The V and J ends lost 0 bases and 6 bases, in that order; junction bases with no gene match: 7. The rearrangement links TRBV5-1 to TRBJ2-7; 9 nucleotides match TRBD1. The sequenced sample was peripheral blood, obtained after recovery from COVID-19. The clonotype was recovered from a human donor who had recovered from COVID-19. Here the CDR3 DNA reads TGCGCCAGCAGCTTGGTTGGACAGGGGTTTGTCGAGCAGTACTTC. Translation: CASSLVGQGFVEQYF. The whole variable domain, remainder taken from reference TRBV5-1 and TRBJ2-7, is KAGVTQTPRYLIKTRGQQVTLSCSPISGHRSVSWYQQTPGQGLQFLFEYFSETQRNKGNFPGRFSGRQFSNSRSEMNVSTLELGDSALYLCASSLVGQGFVEQYFGPGTRLTVT.